The T cell receptor beta chain described here comes from a study of blood T cells in healthy people across ages. Study results and caveats: As naive T cell percentage varied, TCR beta diversity correlated strongly with it. It was the long-lived donors that had more naive CD4+ cells and higher diversity than aged donors.

Germline loops: CDR1 LNHNV, CDR2 YYDKDF (reference sequence). With V trimmed by 3 bases and J by 4 bases, 2 bases remained unmatched. The CDR3 has 16 residues. PCR was performed a second time for about 7 to 11 cycles using a sample-barcoded 5' primer and a J-beta primer mix. Every single cDNA molecule received a tag from a template-switch adaptor with 12 random nucleotides. One entry per CDR3 protein, called by TCRdb with MiXCR from the 5' RACE reads. This sample has hundreds of thousands of distinct CDR3 sequences; less than 45% occur once, and the top ten carry about 32%. As regards this clonotype: The antigen is not known.

Donors were systemically healthy Caucasian individuals from Russia aged about 6 to 95 years. This clonotype was sampled from an elderly man in good health. Sequences were obtained from blood. V is TRBV15 and J is TRBJ2-5; TRBD2 matches at 16 bases. As DNA, the CDR3 is TGTGCCACCAGCAGGGGACTAGCGGGGGGGACAGAGACCCAGTACTTC. Its protein product is CATSRGLAGGTETQYF.